These 18 T cell receptor beta chains were all obtained from the same sample, sequenced in a study of vaccination and CD4 T cells after COVID-19. The treatment here: approximately 9-day PBMC culture with coronavirus spike peptide pools or control peptides (ViraFEST assay). Their cognate antigens are unknown. The Oncomine TCR Beta short-read assay was what sequenced the DNA obtained from cultured CD4+ T cells. TCRdb re-analysed the PCR reads in MiXCR, keeping a single row per CDR3 protein. The data show about 18,000 distinct CDR3 sequences, around two fifths seen once. The material was CD4+ T cells from blood, cultured in vitro, obtained after SARS-CoV-2 vaccination. The receptors here all came from a human donor who had recovered from COVID-19.

V usage is TRBV20-1 and J usage is TRBJ1-1; D perhaps matches TRBD1 (5 bases). This CDR3 is 13 amino acids long. The V and J ends lost 1 base and 0 bases respectively, with 6 bases between them. Germline V gives CDR1 DFQATT, CDR2 SNEGSKA (reference sequence). CDR3 bases: TGCAGTGCTAGAGGCAGGGTGAACACTGAAGCTTTCTTT. It codes for CSARGRVNTEAFF.

The chain carries TRBV7-2 and TRBJ2-7, with D unresolved. Trimming took 4 bases from V and 4 from J, leaving 14 bases between them. From germline, CDR1 is SGHTA and CDR2 FQGNSA. The CDR3 sequence is 14 residues long. In nucleotides, the CDR3 is TGTGCCAGCAGCTCCGCCGGGCGGCGATACGAGCAGTACTTC. Encoded protein: CASSSAGRRYEQYF. Full variable domain (outside the CDR3, taken from reference TRBV7-2 and TRBJ2-7): GAGVSQSPSNKVTEKGKDVELRCDPISGHTALYWYRQSLGQGLEFLIYFQGNSAPDKSGLPSDRFSAERTGGSVSTLTIQRTQQEDSAVYLCASSSAGRRYEQYFGPGTRLTVT.

This clonotype was detected a few times. The rearrangement uses TRBV6-5 and TRBJ1-6, with a tentative D call TRBD1 (6 bases). The V gene's germline CDR1 is MNHEY and CDR2 SVGAGI. This CDR3 spans 15 amino acids. The V and J ends lost 1 base and 8 bases respectively, with 12 bases between them. CDR3 protein: CASSYYRGGDSPLHF. In nucleotides, the CDR3 is TGTGCCAGCAGTTACTATAGGGGGGGAGATTCACCCCTCCACTTT.

This sequence joins TRBV20-1 and TRBJ2-7; 9 bases fit TRBD1. The CDR3 contains 19 residues. The ends lost 1 base at V and 0 bases at J; junction bases unmatched: 16. Germline V lookup: CDR1 DFQATT, CDR2 SNEGSKA (reference sequence). Written as DNA, the CDR3 is TGCAGTGCTAGAGCTCCCCCGGGACAGGGAATCCCGAGCTCCTACGAGCAGTACTTC. It is translated as CSARAPPGQGIPSSYEQYF.

This clonotype was picked up a small number of times. The chain recombines TRBV6-1 with TRBJ1-3; no definite D call. Per germline, CDR1 MNHNS and CDR2 SASEGT. The length of the CDR3 is 13 residues. V gave up 8 bases and J gave up 6 bases, with 14 bases separating them. The CDR3 bases are TGTGCCAGCCAACCGGGAACCGCAAACACCATATATTTT. It yields the protein CASQPGTANTIYF.

Only a few counts were recorded for this clonotype. V and J are TRBV7-9 and TRBJ1-2, with D maybe TRBD1 (6 bases). In germline, CDR1 is SEHNR, CDR2 FQNEAQ (reference sequence). Trimming removed 5 bases from V and 6 bases from J, with 13 bases in between. The CDR3 runs to 13 residues. The CDR3 DNA is TGTGCCAGCAGCCGTGGGACACAGCATGGCTACACCTTC. This encodes CASSRGTQHGYTF.

The J gene is TRBJ1-2, the V gene TRBV20-1; possible D gene TRBD1, 6 bases. Germline assignment: CDR1 DFQATT and CDR2 SNEGSKA (reference sequence). V gave up 3 bases and J gave up 0 bases, with 11 bases separating them. There are 14 residues in the CDR3. CDR3 DNA: TGCAGTGCTAGTCGCAGGGACACTAACTATGGCTACACCTTC. Its translation is CSASRRDTNYGYTF.

Only a few counts were recorded for this clonotype. CDR3 protein: CASRSDSVNGYTF. The CDR3 DNA follows: TGTGCCAGCAGATCGGACAGCGTAAATGGCTACACCTTC. The chain is built from TRBV7-9 and TRBJ1-2, with D perhaps TRBD1 (6 bases). The CDR3 has 13 amino acids. V was trimmed by 6 bases and J by 6 bases, leaving 14 bases between them. Germline CDR1 reads SEHNR; CDR2 reads FQNEAQ (reference sequence).

V usage is TRBV28 and J usage is TRBJ2-7, with D tentatively TRBD1 (6 bases). The V end was cut by 1 base, the J end by 2 bases, with 9 bases between. The germline gives CDR1 MDHEN, CDR2 SYDVKM. CDR3 length: 14 amino acids. For the CDR3, the DNA is TGTGCCAGCAGTTTATATGGGACAACCTACGAGCAGTACTTC. Its translation: CASSLYGTTYEQYF.

A few counts support this clonotype. The V gene is TRBV6-4, the J gene TRBJ2-1; TRBD2 aligns across 8 bases. Germline V gene data show CDR1 as MRHNA and CDR2 as SNTAGT. V lost 3 bases, J lost 8 bases, and 12 bases stayed unmatched. The CDR3 has 16 amino acids. This CDR3 reads CASSDNSGKPFDEQFF. The CDR3 nucleotides read TGTGCCAGCAGTGATAATAGCGGGAAACCCTTCGATGAGCAGTTCTTC.

This clonotype was detected a few times. The chain carries TRBV20-1 and TRBJ1-5; D is unclear. This CDR3 contains 12 residues. Germline CDR1 and CDR2: DFQATT and SNEGSKA (reference sequence). Trimming left V 5 bases short and J 4 bases short, with 9 bases between. The CDR3, as DNA: TGCAGTGCTCGACGTCTGAATCAGCCCCAGCATTTT. Encoded protein: CSARRLNQPQHF.

The chain carries TRBV7-2 and TRBJ2-2, with D perhaps matching TRBD2 (6 bases). CDR1 and CDR2 from the germline V gene are SGHTA and FQGNSA. The V and J ends lost 6 bases and 1 base respectively, with 9 bases between them. This CDR3 comprises 14 residues. In DNA form, the CDR3 reads TGTGCCAGCAGGCAAGCGGGGAACACCGGGGAGCTGTTTTTT. Its protein is CASRQAGNTGELFF.

This clonotype was picked up a small number of times. The CDR3 DNA follows: TGTGCCAGCAGCTGGGTAGCGGGAGGTGAAGAGACCCAGTACTTC. It is translated as CASSWVAGGEETQYF. The chain combines TRBV7-2 with TRBJ2-5; TRBD2 aligns across 10 bases. V trimming: 4 bases; J trimming: 3 bases; junction bases outside the gene matches: 5. The length of the CDR3 is 15 residues. Germline V gene data show CDR1 as SGHTA and CDR2 as FQGNSA.

This chain links TRBV24-1 with TRBJ2-2; 8 bases are shared with TRBD1. This CDR3 region has 14 residues. J gave up 3 bases and V 8 bases, and 4 bases lay outside the gene matches. Germline V gene lookup returns CDR1 KGHDR and CDR2 SFDVKD. The CDR3 region is CATKPGQDTGELFF. Here the CDR3 DNA reads TGTGCCACCAAACCGGGACAGGACACCGGGGAGCTGTTTTTT.

The gene calls are TRBV20-1 and TRBJ1-6; 8 positions match TRBD1. CDR1 and CDR2 (germline): DFQATT, SNEGSKA (reference sequence). Germline trimming cut 6 bases from V and 9 bases from J; bases unmatched to any gene: 22. The CDR3 is made up of 18 amino acids. The CDR3 nucleotides read TGCAGTGCGCCAATTGGGCAGGGGGCGCCGATTATAGGTTCACCCCTCCACTTT. Translated: CSAPIGQGAPIIGSPLHF.

The chain recombines TRBV28 with TRBJ1-5; the D gene is possibly TRBD1 (5 bases). Between the trimmed V and J ends, which lost 4 bases and 9 bases, there was a span of 10 bases. The CDR3 is 12 residues long. Germline V gives CDR1 MDHEN, CDR2 SYDVKM. CDR3 amino acids: CASSSGPRPQHF. CDR3 nucleotides: TGTGCCAGCAGTTCGGGACCACGGCCCCAGCATTTT.

This clonotype was observed a few times. V gene TRBV28 combines with J gene TRBJ1-1, with TRBD1 identical over 9 bases. Looked up from germline, CDR1 is MDHEN and CDR2 is SYDVKM. CDR3 length equals 16 residues. The junction had 5 bases not matched to a gene; V was cut back by 1 base and J by 2 bases. In DNA, the CDR3 is TGTGCCAGCAGTTTATTCGGGGACAGGGCTAACACTGAAGCTTTCTTT. Translating gives CASSLFGDRANTEAFF. The whole variable domain, remainder taken from reference TRBV28 and TRBJ1-1, is DVKVTQSSRYLVKRTGEKVFLECVQDMDHENMFWYRQDPGLGLRLIYFSYDVKMKEKGDIPEGYSVSREKKERFSLILESASTNQTSMYLCASSLFGDRANTEAFFGQGTRLTVV.

The chain joins TRBV20-1 to TRBJ2-3, with 8 bases identical to TRBD2. J gave up 6 bases and V 6 bases, and 20 bases lay outside the gene matches. This CDR3 region has 17 residues. CDR1 is DFQATT and CDR2 is SNEGSKA in the germline V gene (reference sequence). CDR3 bases: TGCAGTGCCCACCTAGGCACCCCAGCGGGAGTTACCGATACGCAGTATTTT. This sequence encodes CSAHLGTPAGVTDTQYF.